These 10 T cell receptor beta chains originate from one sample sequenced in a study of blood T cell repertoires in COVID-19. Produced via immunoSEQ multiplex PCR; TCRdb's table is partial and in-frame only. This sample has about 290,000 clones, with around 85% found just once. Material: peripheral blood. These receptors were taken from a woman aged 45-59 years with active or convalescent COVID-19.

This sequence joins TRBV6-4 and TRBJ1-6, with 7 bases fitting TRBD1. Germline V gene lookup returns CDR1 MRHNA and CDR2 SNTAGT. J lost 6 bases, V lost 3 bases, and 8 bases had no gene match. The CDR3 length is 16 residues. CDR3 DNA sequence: TGTGCCAGCAGTGAGACAGGGAGTTCAAGTAATTCACCCCTCCACTTT. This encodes CASSETGSSSNSPLHF.

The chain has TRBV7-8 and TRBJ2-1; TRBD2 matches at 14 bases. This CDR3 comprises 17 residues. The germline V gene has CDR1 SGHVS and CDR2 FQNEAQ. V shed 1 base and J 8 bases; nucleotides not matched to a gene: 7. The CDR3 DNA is TGTGCCAGCAGCTTAGAGACTAGCGGGAGGGCCCACGATGAGCAGTTCTTC. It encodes CASSLETSGRAHDEQFF.

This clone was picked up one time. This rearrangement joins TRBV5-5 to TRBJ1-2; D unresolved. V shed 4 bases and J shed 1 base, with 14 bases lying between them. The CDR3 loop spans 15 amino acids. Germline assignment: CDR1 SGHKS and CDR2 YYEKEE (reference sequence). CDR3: CASSPIGANNYGYTF. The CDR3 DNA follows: TGTGCCAGCAGCCCCATTGGAGCCAATAACTATGGCTACACCTTC.

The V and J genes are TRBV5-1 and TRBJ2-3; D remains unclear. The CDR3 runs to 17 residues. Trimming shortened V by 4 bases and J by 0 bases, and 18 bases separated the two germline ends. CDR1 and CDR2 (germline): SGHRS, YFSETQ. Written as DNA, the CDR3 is TGCGCCAGCAGCCTGACACCGCTCTCATCTAGCACAGATACGCAGTATTTT. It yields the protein CASSLTPLSSSTDTQYF. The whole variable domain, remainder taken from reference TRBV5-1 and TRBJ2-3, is KAGVTQTPRYLIKTRGQQVTLSCSPISGHRSVSWYQQTPGQGLQFLFEYFSETQRNKGNFPGRFSGRQFSNSRSEMNVSTLELGDSALYLCASSLTPLSSSTDTQYFGPGTRLTVL.

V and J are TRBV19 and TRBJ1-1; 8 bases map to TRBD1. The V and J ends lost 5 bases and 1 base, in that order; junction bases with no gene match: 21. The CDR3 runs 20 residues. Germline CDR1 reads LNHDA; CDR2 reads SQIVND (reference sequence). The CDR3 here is CASSGSEGTGNERPNTEAFF. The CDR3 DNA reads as TGTGCCAGTAGTGGGTCCGAGGGGACAGGAAACGAGAGACCGAACACTGAAGCTTTCTTT. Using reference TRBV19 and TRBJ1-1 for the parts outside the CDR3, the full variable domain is DGGITQSPKYLFRKEGQNVTLSCEQNLNHDAMYWYRQDPGQGLRLIYYSQIVNDFQKGDIAEGYSVSREKKESFPLTVTSAQKNPTAFYLCASSGSEGTGNERPNTEAFFGQGTRLTVV.

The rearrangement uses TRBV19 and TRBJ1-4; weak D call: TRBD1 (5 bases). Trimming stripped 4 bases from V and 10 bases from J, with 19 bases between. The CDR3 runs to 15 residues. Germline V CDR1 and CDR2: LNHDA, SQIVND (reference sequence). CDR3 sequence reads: CASSTPGVEVGKLFF. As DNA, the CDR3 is TGTGCCAGTAGTACCCCGGGGGTGGAAGTCGGAAAACTGTTTTTT.

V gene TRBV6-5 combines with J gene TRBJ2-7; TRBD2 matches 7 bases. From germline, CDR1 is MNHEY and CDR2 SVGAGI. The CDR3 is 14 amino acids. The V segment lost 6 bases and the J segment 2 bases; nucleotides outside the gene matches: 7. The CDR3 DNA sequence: TGTGCCAGCAGCCGGAGGGGAGGGACCTACGAGCAGTACTTC. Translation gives CASSRRGGTYEQYF.

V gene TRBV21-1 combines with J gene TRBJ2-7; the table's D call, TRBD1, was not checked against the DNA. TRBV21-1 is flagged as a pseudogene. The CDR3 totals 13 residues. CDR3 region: CASRKGQAYEQYF. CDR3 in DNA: TGTGCCAGCAGAAAAGGACAGGCCTACGAGCAGTACTTC.

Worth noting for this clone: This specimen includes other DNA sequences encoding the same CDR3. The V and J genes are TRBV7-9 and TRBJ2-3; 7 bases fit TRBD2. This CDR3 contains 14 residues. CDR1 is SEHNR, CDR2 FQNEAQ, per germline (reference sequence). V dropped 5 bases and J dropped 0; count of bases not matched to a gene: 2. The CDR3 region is CASSRTSSTDTQYF. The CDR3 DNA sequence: TGTGCCAGCAGCCGGACTAGTAGCACAGATACGCAGTATTTT.

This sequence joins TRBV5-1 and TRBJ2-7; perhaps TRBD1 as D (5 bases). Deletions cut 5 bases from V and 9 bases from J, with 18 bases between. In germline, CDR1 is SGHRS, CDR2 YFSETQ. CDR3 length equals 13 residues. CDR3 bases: TGCGCCAGCAGGGACCAAGACAGAGCCGGGCAGTACTTC. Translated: CASRDQDRAGQYF.